These 29 T cell receptor beta chains were sequenced from one sample in a study of identical twins. TCRdb itself ran the 5' RACE reads through MiXCR, one entry per CDR3 protein. The sample consists of 120,000 to 150,000 distinct CDR3 sequences, around 3.5% of them appearing once. Source material: memory T cells sorted from blood. Every receptor here comes from a man younger than 35 in good health.

This clonotype was detected ten times or more. This chain links TRBV6-1 with TRBJ1-1; TRBD1 might be the D (6 bases). V lost 5 bases and J 8 bases, leaving 9 bases between the germline ends. The length of the CDR3 is 11 residues. Germline V gene lookup returns CDR1 MNHNS and CDR2 SASEGT. The CDR3 bases are TGTGCCAGCAGTCGGACAGCAGAAGCTTTCTTT. Its translation is CASSRTAEAFF.

This clonotype was recorded many times. The genes are TRBV6-5 and TRBJ2-5; 9 bases line up with TRBD1. The CDR3 sequence is 15 residues long. The germline CDR1 and CDR2 sequences are MNHEY and SVGAGI. Trimming at V came to 0 bases and at J to 7 bases, leaving 6 bases not matched to a gene. CDR3 protein: CASSYSRTGVVTQYF. The CDR3 bases are TGTGCCAGCAGTTACTCGAGGACAGGGGTAGTGACCCAGTACTTC.

The sample holds a few counts of this clonotype. The chain employs TRBV7-2 and TRBJ2-7; D is unresolved. Trimming removed 0 bases from V and 5 bases from J, with 8 bases in between. Germline CDR1 is SGHTA and CDR2 is FQGNSA. CDR3 size: 13 residues. This CDR3 is CASSLAPRDEQYF. Written as DNA, the CDR3 is TGTGCCAGCAGCTTAGCCCCCCGAGACGAGCAGTACTTC. The complete variable domain, with remaining parts taken from reference TRBV7-2 and TRBJ2-7, reads GAGVSQSPSNKVTEKGKDVELRCDPISGHTALYWYRQSLGQGLEFLIYFQGNSAPDKSGLPSDRFSAERTGGSVSTLTIQRTQQEDSAVYLCASSLAPRDEQYFGPGTRLTVT.

This clonotype was seen at least ten times. The CDR3, as DNA: TGTGCCAGCTGCCGAGGGGGTATTGGCACAGATACGCAGTATTTT. This gives the protein CASCRGGIGTDTQYF. The chain has TRBV9 and TRBJ2-3; tentatively, D is TRBD1 (6 bases). Germline assignment: CDR1 SGDLS and CDR2 YYNGEE. The ends were cut back, 7 bases at V and 1 base at J, with 16 bases in the middle. The CDR3 totals 15 residues.

This clonotype was counted many times. The chain links TRBV5-6 to TRBJ1-5, with D possibly being TRBD1 (6 bases). V lost 2 bases and J 5 bases, leaving 11 bases between the germline ends. Germline-derived CDR1 and CDR2 are SGHDT and YYEEEE. The CDR3 consists of 14 residues. CDR3 nucleotide sequence: TGTGCCAGCAGCTTCGGGGACACCCATCAGCCCCAGCATTTT. This translates into CASSFGDTHQPQHF. Looking up the rest from reference TRBV5-6 and TRBJ1-5 gives the full variable domain: DAGVTQSPTHLIKTRGQQVTLRCSPKSGHDTVSWYQQALGQGPQFIFQYYEEEERQRGNFPDRFSGHQFPNYSSELNVNALLLGDSALYLCASSFGDTHQPQHFGDGTRLSIL.

This clonotype was seen many times. This chain connects TRBV5-1 to TRBJ2-2, with TRBD2 matching over 11 bases. Looked up from germline, CDR1 is SGHRS and CDR2 is YFSETQ. V shed 3 bases, J shed 7 bases, and the junction held 8 bases outside the gene matches. This CDR3 spans 16 amino acids. The CDR3 nucleotides are TGCGCCAGCAGCTCCATAGCGGGAGGGCCTCTCGGGGAGCTGTTTTTT. Protein sequence: CASSSIAGGPLGELFF.

There are many counts of this clonotype. The rearrangement links TRBV10-2 to TRBJ2-7; weak D call: TRBD2 (5 bases). CDR1 is WSHSY, CDR2 SAAADI, per germline. This CDR3 is built from 15 residues. V was pared by 0 bases and J by 2 bases, with 11 bases between. Written as DNA, the CDR3 is TGCGCCAGCAGTGAGTCCGCGGGTCTCACCTACGAGCAGTACGTC. Translating gives CASSESAGLTYEQYV.

A few counts support this clonotype. J is TRBJ1-4 and V is TRBV5-4; maybe TRBD1 (5 bases). With 0 bases removed from V and 14 bases from J, the gap between germline ends came to 11 bases. This CDR3 is built from 12 residues. Germline CDR1 is SGHNT and CDR2 is YYREEE (reference sequence). CDR3 bases: TGTGCCAGCAGCTTGGAAGGGGTTGACCTGTTTTTT. It yields the protein CASSLEGVDLFF.

This clonotype has ten or more counts. The rearrangement uses TRBV12-3 or TRBV12-4 and TRBJ2-7, with 10 nucleotides matching TRBD2. The CDR3 consists of 15 residues. After removal of 5 bases from V and 2 bases from J, the junction contained 6 bases not matched to a gene. The CDR3 protein is CASSESGRGTYEQYV. The CDR3 DNA reads TGTGCCAGCAGTGAAAGCGGGAGGGGAACCTACGAGCAGTACGTC.

There are many counts of this clonotype. The chain uses TRBV28 and TRBJ1-2, with 10 nucleotides matching TRBD1. The CDR3 consists of 16 residues. Germline V CDR1 and CDR2: MDHEN, SYDVKM. V shed 2 bases and J 8 bases; nucleotides not matched to a gene: 11. The CDR3 region has the DNA TGTGCCAGCAGTTTACGCGGGACAGGGGAGCTGAGGGGCTACACCTTC. It codes for CASSLRGTGELRGYTF.

This clonotype appeared many times. The chain carries TRBV12-3 or TRBV12-4 and TRBJ2-5; D possibly corresponds to TRBD2 (6 bases). The V gene lost 7 bases and the J gene lost 5 bases, with 17 bases spanning the gap. This CDR3 region has 14 residues. CDR3 nucleotide sequence: TGTGCCAGCATGGGAGGAGGGAGTAAGGAGACCCAGTACTTC. Residues: CASMGGGSKETQYF.

This clonotype showed up just a few times. The CDR3 coding sequence is TGCAGCGTTGGGGATGGGTACACTGAAGCTTTCTTT. Translated, it gives CSVGDGYTEAFF. This chain joins TRBV29-1 and TRBJ1-1; D gene uncertain. CDR1 is SQVTM and CDR2 is ANQGSEA in the germline V gene. The CDR3 length is 12 residues. Trimming removed 4 bases at V and 3 bases at J, with 9 bases between.

The table lists this clonotype with many counts. The chain joins TRBV18 to TRBJ1-1; no clear D gene. Deletions cut 3 bases from V and 1 base from J, with 15 bases between. This CDR3 comprises 16 residues. Germline CDR1 KGHSH, CDR2 LQKENI. This CDR3 is CASSPPGTKGNTEAFF. The CDR3 DNA reads as TGTGCCAGCTCACCCCCCGGCACCAAAGGGAACACTGAAGCTTTCTTT. Combining the CDR3 with reference TRBV18 and TRBJ1-1 gives the whole variable domain NAGVMQNPRHLVRRRGQEARLRCSPMKGHSHVYWYRQLPEEGLKFMVYLQKENIIDESGMPKERFSAEFPKEGPSILRIQQVVRGDSAAYFCASSPPGTKGNTEAFFGQGTRLTVV.

This clonotype was recorded many times. This chain joins TRBV21-1 and TRBJ2-5; TRBD1 was called by the table and not checked on the DNA. TRBV21-1 has pseudogene status. The CDR3 has 15 residues. The CDR3 DNA is TGTGCCAGCAGCAAACTGACAGGGGTGAGGGAGACCCAGTACTTC. Residues: CASSKLTGVRETQYF.

This clonotype was detected many times. The chain recombines TRBV10-3 with TRBJ2-1, with D maybe TRBD1 (5 bases). The CDR3 length is 14 residues. Germline lookup yields CDR1 ENHRY and CDR2 SYGVKD. Trimming removed 4 bases from V and 6 bases from J, with 13 bases in between. The CDR3 spells CAISGTPKVNEQFF. In DNA form, the CDR3 reads TGTGCCATCAGTGGGACACCCAAGGTCAATGAGCAGTTCTTC.

This clonotype was observed many times. CDR3 in amino acids: CASSFQTSGPTDTQYF. The CDR3 DNA sequence: TGCGCCAGCAGCTTCCAAACTAGCGGGCCCACAGATACGCAGTATTTT. The gene calls are TRBV5-1 and TRBJ2-3; the match to TRBD2 covers 9 bases. Trimming took 2 bases from V and 2 from J; bases not matched to a gene: 6. CDR1 is SGHRS and CDR2 is YFSETQ in the germline V gene. The CDR3 loop spans 16 amino acids. Supplemented by reference TRBV5-1 and TRBJ2-3, the full variable domain reads KAGVTQTPRYLIKTRGQQVTLSCSPISGHRSVSWYQQTPGQGLQFLFEYFSETQRNKGNFPGRFSGRQFSNSRSEMNVSTLELGDSALYLCASSFQTSGPTDTQYFGPGTRLTVL.

This clonotype was recorded at least ten times. J is TRBJ2-2 and V is TRBV5-1, with a weak D call TRBD1 (6 bases). Per germline, CDR1 SGHRS and CDR2 YFSETQ. CDR3 length: 15 amino acids. V dropped 4 bases and J dropped 5 bases, with 15 bases sitting between them. The CDR3 spells CASSQYRVKTGELFF. Here the CDR3 DNA reads TGCGCCAGCAGCCAATACAGGGTAAAGACCGGGGAGCTGTTTTTT. Using reference TRBV5-1 and TRBJ2-2 for the parts outside the CDR3, the full variable domain is KAGVTQTPRYLIKTRGQQVTLSCSPISGHRSVSWYQQTPGQGLQFLFEYFSETQRNKGNFPGRFSGRQFSNSRSEMNVSTLELGDSALYLCASSQYRVKTGELFFGEGSRLTVL.

This clonotype has ten or more counts. The CDR3 here is CAISVGTSGMWQFF. The CDR3 coding sequence is TGTGCCATCAGTGTTGGGACTAGCGGGATGTGGCAGTTCTTC. This chain connects TRBV10-3 to TRBJ2-1, with 13 positions matching TRBD2. The CDR3 contains 14 residues. V trimming: 4 bases; J trimming: 12 bases; junction bases outside the gene matches: 6. Germline V gives CDR1 ENHRY, CDR2 SYGVKD.

This clonotype was recorded many times. This CDR3 reads CASSPGQSEQFF. The CDR3 DNA follows: TGCGCCAGCAGCCCAGGGCAGAGTGAGCAGTTCTTC. The V and J genes are TRBV5-1 and TRBJ2-1; TRBD1 might be the D (5 bases). Germline CDR1 is SGHRS and CDR2 is YFSETQ. V was shortened by 4 bases and J by 9 bases, with 11 bases between the two germline ends. The CDR3 runs 12 residues.

This clonotype was counted at least ten times. The V gene is TRBV15, the J gene TRBJ2-3; a possible D gene is TRBD1 (5 bases). Germline CDR1 is LNHNV and CDR2 is YYDKDF (reference sequence). The CDR3 length is 13 residues. The germline V and J ends were trimmed by 5 bases and 9 bases, with 15 bases remaining between them. The CDR3 nucleotides are TGTGCCACCAGCGGCGGCCTGCAGGGAACGCAGTATTTT. This codes for CATSGGLQGTQYF.

This clonotype was counted ten times or more. The chain is built from TRBV7-9 and TRBJ2-1; no definite D call. The CDR3 loop spans 12 amino acids. Germline CDR1 is SEHNR and CDR2 is FQNEAQ (reference sequence). V was clipped by 5 bases and J by 8 bases, with 10 bases between them. The CDR3 spells CASSILTDEQFF. The CDR3 DNA follows: TGTGCCAGCAGCATACTTACGGATGAGCAGTTCTTC.

The sample holds many counts of this clonotype. The chain links TRBV29-1 to TRBJ2-3; a possible D gene is TRBD1 (5 bases). From germline, CDR1 is SQVTM and CDR2 ANQGSEA. V dropped 6 bases and J dropped 1 base, with 11 bases sitting between them. The CDR3 has 13 residues. The CDR3 region has the DNA TGCAGCGTGGGGCCCGCCGGCACAGATACGCAGTATTTT. It codes for CSVGPAGTDTQYF.

Points on this clonotype: A read error is likely, as this CDR3 ends without the conserved phenylalanine or tryptophan. The rearrangement joins TRBV30 to TRBJ1-5; D gene uncertain. This CDR3 has 16 residues. V was shortened by 3 bases and J by 0 bases, with 15 bases between the two germline ends. The germline V gene has CDR1 GTSNPN and CDR2 SVGIG (reference sequence). CDR3 residues: CAWRPFHGGSNQPQHC. The CDR3 DNA reads as TGTGCCTGGAGACCCTTTCACGGCGGTAGCAATCAGCCCCAGCATTGT.

This clonotype was seen many times. The chain uses TRBV20-1 and TRBJ1-4, with D unclear. The germline V gene has CDR1 DFQATT and CDR2 SNEGSKA (reference sequence). The CDR3 covers 14 residues. The V end lost 2 bases, the J end lost 7 bases, and 14 bases lay between the germline ends. The DNA for the CDR3 is TGCAGTGCTAGATTGCGGAGAATGGGTGAAAAACTGTTTTTT. Its translation: CSARLRRMGEKLFF.

This clonotype was seen many times. The V and J genes are TRBV20-1 and TRBJ2-4; D remains ambiguous. Trimming took 0 bases from V and 0 from J, leaving 9 bases between them. The CDR3 length is 15 residues. Germline V gene data show CDR1 as DFQATT and CDR2 as SNEGSKA (reference sequence). The CDR3 DNA is TGCAGTGCTAGAGAGATCCAACTAGCCAAAAACATTCAGTACTTC. Protein sequence: CSAREIQLAKNIQYF.

This clonotype was recorded at least ten times. CDR3 region: CASSLGGIYNEQFF. CDR3 DNA sequence: TGTGCCAGCAGCTTAGGGGGGATCTACAATGAGCAGTTCTTC. J is TRBJ2-1 and V is TRBV7-3; a weak D match, TRBD2 (6 bases). Germline lookup yields CDR1 SGHTA and CDR2 FQGTGA. Trimming pared 2 bases from V and 3 bases from J, leaving 8 bases between. The CDR3 sequence is 14 residues long. Full variable domain (outside the CDR3, taken from reference TRBV7-3 and TRBJ2-1): GAGVSQTPSNKVTEKGKYVELRCDPISGHTALYWYRQSLGQGPEFLIYFQGTGAADDSGLPNDRFFAVRPEGSVSTLKIQRTERGDSAVYLCASSLGGIYNEQFFGPGTRLTVL.

This clonotype was seen many times. The chain combines TRBV4-2 with TRBJ2-3, with D unresolved. V was cut by 0 bases and J by 9 bases, with 10 bases left in between. The CDR3 sequence is 13 residues long. From germline, CDR1 is LGHNA and CDR2 YNFKEQ. The CDR3 region is CASSQEGYLTQYF. CDR3 sequence (DNA): TGTGCCAGCAGCCAAGAGGGGTATTTGACGCAGTATTTT.

Many counts were recorded for this clonotype. The chain has TRBV12-3 or TRBV12-4 and TRBJ2-3; 8 bases are a match to TRBD2. V dropped 4 bases and J dropped 1; count of bases not matched to a gene: 1. This CDR3 is 14 amino acids long. In DNA form, the CDR3 reads TGTGCCAGCAGTTCGACTAGCGGCACAGATACGCAGTATTTT. As protein: CASSSTSGTDTQYF.

This clonotype was recorded at least ten times. This chain connects TRBV5-1 to TRBJ2-1; weak D call: TRBD2 (6 bases). This CDR3 region has 14 residues. Per germline, CDR1 SGHRS and CDR2 YFSETQ. V was clipped by 0 bases and J by 6 bases, with 10 bases between them. The CDR3 protein is CASSLEDYSNEQFF. CDR3 nucleotide sequence: TGCGCCAGCAGCTTGGAGGACTATAGCAATGAGCAGTTCTTC.